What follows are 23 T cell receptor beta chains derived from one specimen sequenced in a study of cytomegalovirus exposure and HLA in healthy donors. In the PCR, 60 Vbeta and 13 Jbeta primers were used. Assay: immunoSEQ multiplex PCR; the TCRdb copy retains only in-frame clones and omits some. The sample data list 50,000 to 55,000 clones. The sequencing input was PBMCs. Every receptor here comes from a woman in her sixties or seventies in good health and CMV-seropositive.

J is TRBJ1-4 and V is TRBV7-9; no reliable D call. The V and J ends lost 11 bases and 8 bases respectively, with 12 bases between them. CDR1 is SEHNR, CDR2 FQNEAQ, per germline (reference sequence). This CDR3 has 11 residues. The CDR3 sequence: CAVPGGEKLFF. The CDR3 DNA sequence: TGTGCCGTCCCCGGCGGGGAAAAACTGTTTTTT.

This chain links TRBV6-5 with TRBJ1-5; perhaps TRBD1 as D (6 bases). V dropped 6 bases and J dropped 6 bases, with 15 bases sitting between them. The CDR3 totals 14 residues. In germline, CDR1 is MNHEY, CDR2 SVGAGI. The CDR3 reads CASSQGGETQPQHF. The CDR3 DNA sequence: TGTGCCAGCAGCCAAGGGGGGGAGACTCAGCCCCAGCATTTT.

The DNA of the CDR3 is TGCGCCAGCAGCTTCTCAAACTCGGTCTCCTACGAGCAGTACTTC. It is translated as CASSFSNSVSYEQYF. This chain links TRBV5-1 with TRBJ2-7; the D is unclear. V shed 2 bases and J shed 0 bases, with 12 bases lying between them. The CDR3 spans 15 residues. The germline gives CDR1 SGHRS, CDR2 YFSETQ.

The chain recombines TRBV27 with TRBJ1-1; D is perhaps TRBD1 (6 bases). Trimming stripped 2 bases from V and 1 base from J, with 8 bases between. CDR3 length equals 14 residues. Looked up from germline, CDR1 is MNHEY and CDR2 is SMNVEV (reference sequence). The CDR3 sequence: CASSLGQPNTEAFF. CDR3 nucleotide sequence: TGTGCCAGCAGTTTAGGACAGCCGAACACTGAAGCTTTCTTT.

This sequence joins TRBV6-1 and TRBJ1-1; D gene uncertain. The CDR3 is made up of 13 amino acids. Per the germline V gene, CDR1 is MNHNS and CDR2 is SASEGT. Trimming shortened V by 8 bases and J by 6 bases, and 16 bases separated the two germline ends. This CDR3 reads CASRSSEHPEAFF. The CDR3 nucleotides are TGTGCCAGCCGATCTTCTGAACACCCTGAAGCTTTCTTT.

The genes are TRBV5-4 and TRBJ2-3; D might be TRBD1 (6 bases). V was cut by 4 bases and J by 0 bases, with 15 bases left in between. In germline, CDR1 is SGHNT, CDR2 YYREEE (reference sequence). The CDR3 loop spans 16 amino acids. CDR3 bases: TGTGCCAGCAGCCCTAAGACAGGTCCTAGCACAGATACGCAGTATTTT. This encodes CASSPKTGPSTDTQYF. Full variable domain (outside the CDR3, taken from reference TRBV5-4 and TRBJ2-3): ETGVTQSPTHLIKTRGQQVTLRCSSQSGHNTVSWYQQALGQGPQFIFQYYREEENGRGNFPPRFSGLQFPNYSSELNVNALELDDSALYLCASSPKTGPSTDTQYFGPGTRLTVL.

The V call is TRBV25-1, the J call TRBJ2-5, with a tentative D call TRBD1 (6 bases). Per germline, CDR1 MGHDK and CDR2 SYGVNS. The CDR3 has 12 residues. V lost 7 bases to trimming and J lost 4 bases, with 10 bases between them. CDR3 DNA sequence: TGTGCCAGCATTGGGACAATAGAGACCCAGTACTTC. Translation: CASIGTIETQYF.

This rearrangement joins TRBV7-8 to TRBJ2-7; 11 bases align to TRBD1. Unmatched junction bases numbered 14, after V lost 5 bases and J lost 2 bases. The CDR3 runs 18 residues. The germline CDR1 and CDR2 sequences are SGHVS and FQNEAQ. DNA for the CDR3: TGTGCCAGCAGCGTTGGGACAGGGGGTCAAGGATTAGCCTACGAGCAGTACTTC. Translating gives CASSVGTGGQGLAYEQYF.

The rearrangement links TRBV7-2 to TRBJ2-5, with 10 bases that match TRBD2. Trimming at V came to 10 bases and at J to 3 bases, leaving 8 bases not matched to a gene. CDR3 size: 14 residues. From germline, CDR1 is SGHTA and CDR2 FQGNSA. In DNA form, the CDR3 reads TGTGCCACCACAACTAGCGGGGTGAAAGAGACCCAGTACTTC. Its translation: CATTTSGVKETQYF.

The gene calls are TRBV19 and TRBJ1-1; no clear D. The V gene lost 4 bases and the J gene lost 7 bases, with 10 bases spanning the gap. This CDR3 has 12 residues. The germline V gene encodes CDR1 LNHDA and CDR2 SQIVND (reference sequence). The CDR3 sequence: CASSNRESEAFF. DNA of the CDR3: TGTGCCAGTAGTAACCGGGAGAGTGAAGCTTTCTTT.

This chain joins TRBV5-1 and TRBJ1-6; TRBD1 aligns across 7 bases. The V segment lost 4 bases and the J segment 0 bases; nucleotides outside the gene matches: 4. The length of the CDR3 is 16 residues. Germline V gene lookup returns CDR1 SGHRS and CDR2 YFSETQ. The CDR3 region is CASSITGDSYNSPLHF. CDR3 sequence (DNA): TGCGCCAGCAGCATTACAGGGGACTCCTATAATTCACCCCTCCACTTT.

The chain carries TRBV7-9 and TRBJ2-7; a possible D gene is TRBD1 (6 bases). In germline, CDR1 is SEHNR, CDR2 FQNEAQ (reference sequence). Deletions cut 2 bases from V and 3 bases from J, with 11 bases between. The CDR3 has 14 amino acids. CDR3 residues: CASSLPQGNYEQYF. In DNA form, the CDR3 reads TGTGCCAGCAGCTTACCCCAGGGGAACTACGAGCAGTACTTC. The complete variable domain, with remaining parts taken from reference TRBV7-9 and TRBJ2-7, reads DTGVSQNPRHKITKRGQNVTFRCDPISEHNRLYWYRQTLGQGPEFLTYFQNEAQLEKSRLLSDRFSAERPKGSFSTLEIQRTEQGDSAMYLCASSLPQGNYEQYFGPGTRLTVT.

CDR3 sequence (DNA): TGTGCCAGCAGTTATCCGATTAGCGGGGCGGTATACGAGCAGTACTTC. The encoded protein is CASSYPISGAVYEQYF. The chain links TRBV6-9 to TRBJ2-7; 8 positions agree with TRBD2. The CDR3 spans 16 residues. J lost 4 bases, V lost 2 bases, and 10 bases had no gene match. Germline CDR1 MNHGY, CDR2 SVAAGI.

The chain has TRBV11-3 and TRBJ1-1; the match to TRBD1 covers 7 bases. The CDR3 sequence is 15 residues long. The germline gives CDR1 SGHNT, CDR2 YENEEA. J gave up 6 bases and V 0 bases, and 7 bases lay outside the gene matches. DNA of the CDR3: TGTGCCAGCAGCTTAGAGCCAGGGGGGTTCGCTGAAGCTTTCTTT. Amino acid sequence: CASSLEPGGFAEAFF.

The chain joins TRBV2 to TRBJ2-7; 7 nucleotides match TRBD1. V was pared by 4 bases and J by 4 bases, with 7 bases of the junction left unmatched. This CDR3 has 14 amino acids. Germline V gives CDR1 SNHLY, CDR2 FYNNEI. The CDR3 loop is CASSGYTGEYEQYF. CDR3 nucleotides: TGTGCCAGCAGTGGATACACAGGGGAATACGAGCAGTACTTC.

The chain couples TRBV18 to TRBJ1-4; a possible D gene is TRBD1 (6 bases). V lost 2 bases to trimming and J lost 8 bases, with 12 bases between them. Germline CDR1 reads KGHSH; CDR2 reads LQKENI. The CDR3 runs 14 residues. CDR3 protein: CASSPSRGEEKLFF. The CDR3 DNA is TGTGCCAGCTCACCATCCAGGGGCGAAGAAAAACTGTTTTTT.

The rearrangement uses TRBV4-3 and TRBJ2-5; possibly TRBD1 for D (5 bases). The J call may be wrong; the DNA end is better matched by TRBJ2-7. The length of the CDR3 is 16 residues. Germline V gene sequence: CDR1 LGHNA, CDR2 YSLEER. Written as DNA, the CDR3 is TGCGCCAGCAGCCCCTCAGTACAGGTCGGGTCCTACGAGCAGTACTTC. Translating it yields CASSPSVQVGSYEQYF.

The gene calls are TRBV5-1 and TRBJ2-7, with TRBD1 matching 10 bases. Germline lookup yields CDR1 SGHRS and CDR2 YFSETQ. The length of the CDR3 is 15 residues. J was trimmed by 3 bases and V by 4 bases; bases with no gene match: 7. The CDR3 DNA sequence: TGCGCCAGCAGCGCGTTGGGGACAGGGGACTACGAGCAGTACTTC. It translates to CASSALGTGDYEQYF. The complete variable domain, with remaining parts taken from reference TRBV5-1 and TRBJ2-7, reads KAGVTQTPRYLIKTRGQQVTLSCSPISGHRSVSWYQQTPGQGLQFLFEYFSETQRNKGNFPGRFSGRQFSNSRSEMNVSTLELGDSALYLCASSALGTGDYEQYFGPGTRLTVT.

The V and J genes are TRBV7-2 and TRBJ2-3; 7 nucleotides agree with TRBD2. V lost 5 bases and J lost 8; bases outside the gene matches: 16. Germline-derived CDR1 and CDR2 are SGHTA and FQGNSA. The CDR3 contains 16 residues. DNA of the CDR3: TGTGCCAGCAGCCCTCCTCGGGTGGCGGGGGAGGGTACGCAGTATTTT. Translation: CASSPPRVAGEGTQYF.

CDR3: CATSRDRAGTGNSPLHF. The CDR3 coding sequence is TGTGCCACCAGCAGAGATCGGGCGGGGACAGGGAATTCACCCCTCCACTTT. This chain uses TRBV15 with TRBJ1-6, with 9 nucleotides matching TRBD1. Germline trimming cut 0 bases from V and 7 bases from J; bases unmatched to any gene: 7. Germline-derived CDR1 and CDR2 are LNHNV and YYDKDF (reference sequence). This CDR3 comprises 17 residues.

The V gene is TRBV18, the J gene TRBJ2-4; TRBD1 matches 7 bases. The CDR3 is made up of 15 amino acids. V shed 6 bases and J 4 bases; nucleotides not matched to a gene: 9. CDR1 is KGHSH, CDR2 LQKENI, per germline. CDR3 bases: TGTGCCAGCTCGCAGGGGGTGATTGCTAAAAACATTCAGTACTTC. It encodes CASSQGVIAKNIQYF. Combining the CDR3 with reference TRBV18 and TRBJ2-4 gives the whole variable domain NAGVMQNPRHLVRRRGQEARLRCSPMKGHSHVYWYRQLPEEGLKFMVYLQKENIIDESGMPKERFSAEFPKEGPSILRIQQVVRGDSAAYFCASSQGVIAKNIQYFGAGTRLSVL.

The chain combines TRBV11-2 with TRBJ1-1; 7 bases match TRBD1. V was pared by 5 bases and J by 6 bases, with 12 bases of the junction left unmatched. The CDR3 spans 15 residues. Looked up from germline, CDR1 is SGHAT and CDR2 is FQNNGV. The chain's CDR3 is CASSRPTGDSAEAFF. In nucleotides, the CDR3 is TGTGCCAGCAGCCGACCCACAGGGGATAGTGCTGAAGCTTTCTTT.

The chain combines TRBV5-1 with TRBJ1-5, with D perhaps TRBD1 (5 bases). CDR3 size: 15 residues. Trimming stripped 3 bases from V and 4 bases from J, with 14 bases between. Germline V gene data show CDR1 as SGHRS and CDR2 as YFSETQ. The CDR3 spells CASSSAGGFNQPQHF. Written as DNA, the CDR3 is TGCGCCAGCAGCTCGGCCGGGGGGTTTAATCAGCCCCAGCATTTT. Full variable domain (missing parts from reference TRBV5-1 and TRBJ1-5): KAGVTQTPRYLIKTRGQQVTLSCSPISGHRSVSWYQQTPGQGLQFLFEYFSETQRNKGNFPGRFSGRQFSNSRSEMNVSTLELGDSALYLCASSSAGGFNQPQHFGDGTRLSIL.